The 4 T cell receptor beta chains listed next were all sequenced from one sample in a study of blood T cells in healthy people across ages. Through a sample-barcoded 5' primer and a J-beta primer mix, a second PCR was run for roughly 7 to 12 cycles. TCRdb redid the calling of the 5' RACE reads with MiXCR, one entry per CDR3 protein. The table has roughly 800,000 distinct CDR3 sequences, 55% to 75% seen once; the top ten hold around 22%. Sequenced sample: blood. These receptors were taken from a man aged 25-45 years in good health.

This rearrangement joins TRBV4-2 to TRBJ2-7; D possibly corresponds to TRBD2 (5 bases). Deletions cut 1 base from V and 2 bases from J, with 21 bases between. The CDR3 extends over 18 amino acids. Germline CDR1 and CDR2: LGHNA and YNFKEQ. CDR3 loop: CASSQAVMRAGKPYEQYF. For the CDR3, the DNA is TGTGCCAGCAGCCAAGCGGTTATGAGGGCCGGCAAACCCTACGAGCAGTACTTC.

This chain uses TRBV12-3 or TRBV12-4 with TRBJ1-3; tentatively, D is TRBD1 (6 bases). The V end was cut by 9 bases, the J end by 0 bases, with 21 bases between. The CDR3 spans 17 residues. Written as DNA, the CDR3 is TGTGCCAGTGACCCACCCGGGACACTGAGCTCTGGAAACACCATATATTTT. This encodes CASDPPGTLSSGNTIYF.

This clonotype turned up a few times. The CDR3 reads CASSPAGLSYEQYF. The CDR3, as DNA: TGTGCCAGCAGCCCAGCCGGTCTGAGTTACGAGCAGTACTTC. The genes are TRBV14 and TRBJ2-4; D is unclear. The J call is doubtful: the DNA matches TRBJ2-7 better. Germline V CDR1 and CDR2: SGHDN, FVKESK. CDR3 size: 14 residues.

To note about this clonotype: This may stem from a read error, because a much larger clone lies one nucleotide away. The CDR3 DNA follows: TGCAGTGCTAGAATCGCAGCCTACGAGCAGTACTTC. Translation: CSARIAAYEQYF. The genes are TRBV20-1 and TRBJ2-7; D call uncertain. Trimming removed 2 bases from V and 2 bases from J, with 7 bases in between. The germline CDR1 and CDR2 sequences are DFQATT and SNEGSKA (reference sequence). The CDR3 extends over 12 amino acids.